The sequence of this T cell receptor beta chain was determined in a study of blood T cell repertoires in COVID-19. Study background: There were acute and convalescent COVID-19 samples, and they came from the United States, Italy and Spain. T cells, B-cell-depleted T cells, or PBMCs supplied cDNA or gDNA.

CDR3 length: 15 residues. Per the germline V gene, CDR1 is SGHTA and CDR2 is FQGNSA. V was clipped by 5 bases and J by 1 base; unmatched bases: 4. In Seattle, patients joined the study during active infection and were tracked longitudinally. TCRdb keeps only in-frame clones here, not all; method: immunoSEQ multiplex PCR. Here the sample spans about 270,000 clones, roughly 80% being singletons. Sequenced: peripheral blood. The sequence derives from a human donor with COVID-19, enrolled during active disease. The donor label of this sample is uncertain. The chain has TRBV7-2 and TRBJ2-2; 7 nucleotides agree with TRBD1. The CDR3 here is CASSPRTGNTGELFF. The CDR3 DNA sequence: TGTGCCAGCAGCCCAAGGACAGGGAACACCGGGGAGCTGTTTTTT.